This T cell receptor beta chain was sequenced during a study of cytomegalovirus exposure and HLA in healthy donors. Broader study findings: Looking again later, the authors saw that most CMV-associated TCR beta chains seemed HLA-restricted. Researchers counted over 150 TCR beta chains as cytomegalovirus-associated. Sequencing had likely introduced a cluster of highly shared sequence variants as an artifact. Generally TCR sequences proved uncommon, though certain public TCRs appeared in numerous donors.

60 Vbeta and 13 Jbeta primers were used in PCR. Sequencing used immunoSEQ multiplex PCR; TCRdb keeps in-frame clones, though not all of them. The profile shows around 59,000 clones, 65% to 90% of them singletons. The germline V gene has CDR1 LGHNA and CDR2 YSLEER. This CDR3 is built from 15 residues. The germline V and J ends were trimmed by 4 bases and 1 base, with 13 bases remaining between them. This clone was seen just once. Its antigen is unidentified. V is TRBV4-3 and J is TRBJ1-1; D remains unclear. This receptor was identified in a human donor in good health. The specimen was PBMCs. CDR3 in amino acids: CASSLEGPGNTEAFF. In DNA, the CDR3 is TGCGCCAGCAGCCTCGAGGGCCCGGGGAACACTGAAGCTTTCTTT.